This record looks at one TCR beta chain sequence and its context. Its antigen is still unknown. Treatment of the sample: approximately 11-day PBMC culture with coronavirus spike peptide pools or control peptides (ViraFEST assay). Antigen-specific T cells were expanded with peptide pools by ViraFEST, and TCRs were then sequenced. CD4+ T cells were isolated by negative selection after less than twelve days of culture. J gave up 1 base and V 6 bases, and 7 bases lay outside the gene matches. The CDR3 runs to 16 residues. Germline-derived CDR1 and CDR2 are MNHNS and SASEGT. The data originate from a study of vaccination and CD4 T cells after COVID-19. As for the study in general: In the control cultures, a CEFX pool, an HIV-1 Nef pool, or no peptide was supplied.

The study's findings and limits: The median number of SARS-CoV-2-reactive clonotypes increased from roughly 21 to 40, a change that did not reach significance.

Oncomine TCR Beta short-read sequencing was applied to DNA from cultured CD4+ T cells. TCRdb passed the PCR reads through MiXCR, listing each CDR3 protein once. The sample yields around 4,500 distinct CDR3 sequences, approximately 80% seen once. This clonotype originated in a human donor who had recovered from COVID-19. Material: CD4+ T cells from blood, cultured in vitro. The gene calls are TRBV6-1 and TRBJ2-3; 10 bases agree with TRBD2. CDR3 coding DNA: TGTGCCAGCAGGACACTAGCGGGGTTGGGCACAGATACGCAGTATTTT. Its translation: CASRTLAGLGTDTQYF.